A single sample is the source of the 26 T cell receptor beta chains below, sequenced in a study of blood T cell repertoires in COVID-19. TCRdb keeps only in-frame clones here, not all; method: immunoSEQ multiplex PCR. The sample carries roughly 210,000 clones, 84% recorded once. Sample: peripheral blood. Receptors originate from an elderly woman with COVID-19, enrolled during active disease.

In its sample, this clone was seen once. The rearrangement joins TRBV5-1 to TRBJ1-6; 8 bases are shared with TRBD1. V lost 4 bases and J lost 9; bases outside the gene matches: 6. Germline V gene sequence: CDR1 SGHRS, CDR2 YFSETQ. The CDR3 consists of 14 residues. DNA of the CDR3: TGCGCCAGCAGCCCGGCAGGGGGCGGTTCACCCCTCCACTTT. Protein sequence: CASSPAGGGSPLHF.

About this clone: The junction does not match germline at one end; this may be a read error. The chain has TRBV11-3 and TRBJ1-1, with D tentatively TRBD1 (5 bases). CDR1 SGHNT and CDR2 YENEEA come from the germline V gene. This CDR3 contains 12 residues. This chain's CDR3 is CASSLQTGTPTF. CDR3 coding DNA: TGTGCCAGCAGCTTACAAACAGGAACTCCAACCTTT.

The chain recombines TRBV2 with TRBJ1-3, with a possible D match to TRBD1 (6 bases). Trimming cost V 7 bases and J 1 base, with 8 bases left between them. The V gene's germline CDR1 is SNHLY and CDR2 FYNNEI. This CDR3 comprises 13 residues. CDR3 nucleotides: TGTGCCAGCAATCAGGGGTCTGGAAACACCATATATTTT. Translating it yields CASNQGSGNTIYF.

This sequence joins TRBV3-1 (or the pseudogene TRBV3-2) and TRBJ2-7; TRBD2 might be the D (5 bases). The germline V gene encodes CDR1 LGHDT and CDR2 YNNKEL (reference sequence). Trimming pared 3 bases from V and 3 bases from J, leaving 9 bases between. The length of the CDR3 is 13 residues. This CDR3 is CASSQGAGYEQYV. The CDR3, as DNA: TGTGCCAGCAGCCAGGGAGCAGGCTACGAGCAGTACGTC.

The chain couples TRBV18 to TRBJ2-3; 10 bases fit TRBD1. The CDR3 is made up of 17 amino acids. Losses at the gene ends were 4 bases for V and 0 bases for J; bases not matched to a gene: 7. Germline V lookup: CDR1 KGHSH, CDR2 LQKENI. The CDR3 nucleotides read TGTGCCAGCTCACTTGGGACAGGGGCCAGAAGCACAGATACGCAGTATTTT. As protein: CASSLGTGARSTDTQYF.

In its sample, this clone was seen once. The DNA of the CDR3 is TGTGCCAGCAGTTACGCCTCAGGGGCCCTGATTGAGTATTTT. It specifies CASSYASGALIEYF. The V call is TRBV6-2 or TRBV6-3, the J call TRBJ2-3; D is possibly TRBD1 (6 bases). Per germline, CDR1 MNHEY and CDR2 SVGEGT. The CDR3 extends over 14 amino acids. V dropped 2 bases and J dropped 13 bases, with 19 bases sitting between them.

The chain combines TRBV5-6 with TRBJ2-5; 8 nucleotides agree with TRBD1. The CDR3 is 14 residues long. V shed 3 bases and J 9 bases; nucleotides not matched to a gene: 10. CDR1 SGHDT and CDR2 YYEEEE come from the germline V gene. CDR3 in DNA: TGTGCCAGCAGCTCTGGGACAGGTTCTAGGGCCCAGTACTTC. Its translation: CASSSGTGSRAQYF.

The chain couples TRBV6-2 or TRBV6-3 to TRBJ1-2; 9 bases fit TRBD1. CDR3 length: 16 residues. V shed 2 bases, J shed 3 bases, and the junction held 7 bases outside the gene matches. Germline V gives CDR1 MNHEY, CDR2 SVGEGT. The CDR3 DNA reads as TGTGCCAGCAGTTACCCTGAACAGGGGGCTGACTATGGCTACACCTTC. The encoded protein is CASSYPEQGADYGYTF.

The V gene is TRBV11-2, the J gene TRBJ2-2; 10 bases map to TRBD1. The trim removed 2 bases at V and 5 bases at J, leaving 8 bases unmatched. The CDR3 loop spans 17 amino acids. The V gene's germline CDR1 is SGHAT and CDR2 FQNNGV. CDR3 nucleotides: TGTGCCAGCAGCTTAATTCCCGGGACAGGGGTAACCGGGGAGCTGTTTTTT. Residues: CASSLIPGTGVTGELFF.

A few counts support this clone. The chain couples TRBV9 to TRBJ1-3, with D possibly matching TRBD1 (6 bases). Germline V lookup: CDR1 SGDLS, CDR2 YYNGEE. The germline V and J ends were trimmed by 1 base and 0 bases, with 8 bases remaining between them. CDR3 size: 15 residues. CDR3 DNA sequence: TGTGCCAGCAGCGTACAGGGGATCTCTGGAAACACCATATATTTT. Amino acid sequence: CASSVQGISGNTIYF. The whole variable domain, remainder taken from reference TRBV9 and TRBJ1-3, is DSGVTQTPKHLITATGQRVTLRCSPRSGDLSVYWYQQSLDQGLQFLIQYYNGEERAKGNILERFSAQQFPDLHSELNLSSLELGDSALYFCASSVQGISGNTIYFGEGSWLTVV.

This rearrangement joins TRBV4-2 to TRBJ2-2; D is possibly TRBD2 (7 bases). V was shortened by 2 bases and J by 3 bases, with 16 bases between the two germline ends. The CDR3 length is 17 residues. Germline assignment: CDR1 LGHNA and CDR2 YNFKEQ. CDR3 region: CASSQFSGGADTGELFF. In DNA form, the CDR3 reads TGTGCCAGCAGCCAATTCTCGGGGGGCGCGGACACCGGGGAGCTGTTTTTT.

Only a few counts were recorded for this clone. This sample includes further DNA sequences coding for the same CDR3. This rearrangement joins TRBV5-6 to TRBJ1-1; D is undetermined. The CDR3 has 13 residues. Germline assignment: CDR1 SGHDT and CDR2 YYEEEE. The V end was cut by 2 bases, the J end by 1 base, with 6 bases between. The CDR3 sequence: CASSLGGNTEAFF. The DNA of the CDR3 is TGTGCCAGCAGCTTAGGAGGGAACACTGAAGCTTTCTTT.

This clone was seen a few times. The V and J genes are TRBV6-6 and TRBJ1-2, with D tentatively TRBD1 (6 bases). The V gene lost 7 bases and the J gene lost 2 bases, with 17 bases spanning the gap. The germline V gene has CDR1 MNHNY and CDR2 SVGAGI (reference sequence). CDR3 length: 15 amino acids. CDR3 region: CASTGRDTLNYGYTF. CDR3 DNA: TGTGCCAGCACCGGCCGGGACACCTTAAACTATGGCTACACCTTC.

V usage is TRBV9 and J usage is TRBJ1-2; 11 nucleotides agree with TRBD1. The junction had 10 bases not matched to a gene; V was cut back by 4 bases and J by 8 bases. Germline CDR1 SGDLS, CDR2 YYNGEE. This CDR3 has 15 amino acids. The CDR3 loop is CASSRPDRGPGGYTF. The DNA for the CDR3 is TGTGCCAGCAGCCGCCCGGACAGGGGGCCTGGGGGCTACACCTTC.

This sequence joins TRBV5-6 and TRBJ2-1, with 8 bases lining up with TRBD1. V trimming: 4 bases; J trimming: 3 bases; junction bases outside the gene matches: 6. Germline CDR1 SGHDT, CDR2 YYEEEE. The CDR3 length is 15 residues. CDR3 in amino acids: CASSLRQGNYNEQFF. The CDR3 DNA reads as TGTGCCAGCAGCCTCCGACAGGGGAACTACAATGAGCAGTTCTTC.

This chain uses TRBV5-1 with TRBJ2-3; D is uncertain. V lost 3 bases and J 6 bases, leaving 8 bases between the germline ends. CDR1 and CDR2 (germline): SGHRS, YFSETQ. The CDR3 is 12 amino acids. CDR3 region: CASSSPSDTQYF. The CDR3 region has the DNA TGCGCCAGCAGCTCCCCTAGTGATACGCAGTATTTT.

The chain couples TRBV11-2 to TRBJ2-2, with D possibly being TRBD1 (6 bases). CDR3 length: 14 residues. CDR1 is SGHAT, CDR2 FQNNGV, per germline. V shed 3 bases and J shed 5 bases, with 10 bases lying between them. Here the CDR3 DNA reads TGTGCCAGCAGCTTCGGGACACCAACCGGGGAGCTGTTTTTT. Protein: CASSFGTPTGELFF.

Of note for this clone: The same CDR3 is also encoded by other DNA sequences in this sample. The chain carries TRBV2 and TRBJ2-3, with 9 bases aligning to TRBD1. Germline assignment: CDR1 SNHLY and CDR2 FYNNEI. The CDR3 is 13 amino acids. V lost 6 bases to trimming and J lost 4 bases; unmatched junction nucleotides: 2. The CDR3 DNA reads TGTGCCAGCAGCCGGGACAGGGCAGATACGCAGTATTTT. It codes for CASSRDRADTQYF.

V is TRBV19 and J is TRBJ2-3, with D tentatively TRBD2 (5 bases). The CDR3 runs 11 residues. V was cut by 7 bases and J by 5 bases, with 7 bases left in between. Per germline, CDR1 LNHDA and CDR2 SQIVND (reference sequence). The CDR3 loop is CASTGRDTQYF. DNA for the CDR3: TGTGCCAGTACGGGGAGAGATACGCAGTATTTT.

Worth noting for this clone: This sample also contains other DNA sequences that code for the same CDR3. This chain's CDR3 is CASSMGRGYTF. In DNA form, the CDR3 reads TGTGCCAGTAGTATGGGGCGCGGCTACACCTTC. V gene TRBV19 combines with J gene TRBJ1-2; tentative D call: TRBD1 (5 bases). The CDR3 spans 11 residues. V lost 3 bases to trimming and J lost 8 bases, with 7 bases between them. The germline CDR1 and CDR2 sequences are LNHDA and SQIVND (reference sequence).

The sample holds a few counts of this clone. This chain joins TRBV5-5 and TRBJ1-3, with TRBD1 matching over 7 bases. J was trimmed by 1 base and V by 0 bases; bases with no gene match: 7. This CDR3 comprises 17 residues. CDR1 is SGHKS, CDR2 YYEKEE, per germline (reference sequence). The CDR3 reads CASSLGQGEYSGNTIYF. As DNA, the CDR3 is TGTGCCAGCAGCTTGGGGCAGGGGGAGTATTCTGGAAACACCATATATTTT.

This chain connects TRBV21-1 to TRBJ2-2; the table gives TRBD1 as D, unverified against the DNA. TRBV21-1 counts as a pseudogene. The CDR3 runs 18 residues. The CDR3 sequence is CASIQGTGGAMDTGELFF. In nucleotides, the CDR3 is TGTGCCAGCATCCAGGGAACAGGGGGCGCGATGGACACCGGGGAGCTGTTTTTT.

As DNA, the CDR3 is TGTGCCAGCTCAAAAACAGGGGCAGATCAGCCCCAGCATTTT. This sequence encodes CASSKTGADQPQHF. The gene calls are TRBV18 and TRBJ1-5, with 7 nucleotides matching TRBD1. Germline loops: CDR1 KGHSH, CDR2 LQKENI. Germline trimming cut 5 bases from V and 5 bases from J; bases unmatched to any gene: 6. The CDR3 runs to 14 residues.

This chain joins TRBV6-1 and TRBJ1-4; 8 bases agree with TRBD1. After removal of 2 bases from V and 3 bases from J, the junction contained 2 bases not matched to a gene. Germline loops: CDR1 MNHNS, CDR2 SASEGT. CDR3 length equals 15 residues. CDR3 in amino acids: CASSETGGPNEKLFF. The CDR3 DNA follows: TGTGCCAGCAGTGAAACAGGGGGACCTAATGAAAAACTGTTTTTT.

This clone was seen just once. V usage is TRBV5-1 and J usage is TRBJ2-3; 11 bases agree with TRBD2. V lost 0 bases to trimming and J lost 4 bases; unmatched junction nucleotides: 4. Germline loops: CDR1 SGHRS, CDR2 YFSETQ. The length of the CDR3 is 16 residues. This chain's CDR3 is CASSLGPSGGSDTQYF. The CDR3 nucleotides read TGCGCCAGCAGCTTGGGTCCTAGCGGGGGGTCAGATACGCAGTATTTT.

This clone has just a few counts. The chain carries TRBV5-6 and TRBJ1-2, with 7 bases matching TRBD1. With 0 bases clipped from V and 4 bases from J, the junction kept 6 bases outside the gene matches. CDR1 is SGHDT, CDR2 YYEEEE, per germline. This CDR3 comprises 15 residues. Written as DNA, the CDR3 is TGTGCCAGCAGCTTGGGACCAGGGGGTAGCTATGGCTACACCTTC. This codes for CASSLGPGGSYGYTF.